This record concerns one T cell receptor beta chain sequence. Sequencing targeted TCR beta in T cells from blood (CD8+ and CD4+). Controls were drawn from healthy donors and were matched for age and sex. Negative isolation was applied to CD8+ and CD4+ T cells, and FACS enrichment was applied to TEMRA cells. This sample is part of a study of CD8 T cells in Susac syndrome. With 0 bases removed from V and 6 bases from J, the gap between germline ends came to 13 bases. There are 15 residues in the CDR3. The germline CDR1 and CDR2 sequences are SGHTA and FQGTGA. Random hexamers served to reverse transcribe roughly 0.45 to 1 ug RNA. Multiplex PCR with immunoSEQ amplified the TCR beta CDR3 across 54 Vbeta and 13 Jbeta. MiXCR was run by TCRdb on the immunoSEQ multiplex PCR reads, yielding one entry per CDR3 protein. The table shows 50,000 to 60,000 distinct CDR3 sequences, with just over 90% occurring only once.

V usage is TRBV7-3 and J usage is TRBJ2-3, with D tentatively TRBD1 (7 bases). This receptor was taken from a human donor in good health. The source material was CD8+ T cells from PBMCs. CDR3: CASSLTQGLADTQYF. The CDR3 nucleotides read TGTGCCAGCAGCTTAACACAGGGGCTAGCGGATACGCAGTATTTT.